This TCR beta chain derives from a study of blood T cells in healthy people across ages. PCR was performed a second time for about 6 to 12 cycles using a sample-barcoded 5' primer and a J-beta primer mix. TCRdb ran MiXCR on the 5' RACE reads and lists one entry per CDR3 protein. The table records roughly 1,100,000 distinct CDR3 sequences, 20% to 25% of them present only once. A few counts support this clonotype. The CDR3 consists of 15 residues. These data are also associated with another study on T cells of mothers and their children.

Sequencing input: blood. The chain employs TRBV12-3 or TRBV12-4 and TRBJ2-5; 9 bases fit TRBD2. The J call could be wrong; TRBJ2-1 is a better fit for the DNA end. This TCR derives from a girl aged 2 to 9 in good health. For the CDR3, the DNA is TGTGCCAGCAGTCTCGCGGGGGGGCTAAGGAATGAGCAGTTCTTC. Protein: CASSLAGGLRNEQFF.